The next 31 T cell receptor beta chains were all read from a single sample in a study of CD8 T cells in Susac syndrome. With random hexamers, reverse transcription was performed on roughly 0.5 to 1 ug of RNA. TCRdb re-called the immunoSEQ multiplex PCR reads through MiXCR, storing one row per CDR3 protein. The profile shows some 150,000 distinct CDR3 sequences, about 94% of them singletons. Material for sequencing was CD8+ T cells from PBMCs. These receptors all stem from a human donor with multiple sclerosis.

The V call is TRBV27, the J call TRBJ2-5; 10 bases fit TRBD1. Germline V gene lookup returns CDR1 MNHEY and CDR2 SMNVEV (reference sequence). The CDR3 has 15 residues. Trimming removed 5 bases from V and 4 bases from J; junction bases left unmatched: 7. Here the CDR3 reads CASSGQGGIRETQYF. CDR3 bases: TGTGCCAGCAGTGGACAGGGGGGGATTCGAGAGACCCAGTACTTC.

J is TRBJ2-7 and V is TRBV4-1; D gene ambiguous. The CDR3 length is 14 residues. Germline V gene lookup returns CDR1 MGHRA and CDR2 YSYEKL. V lost 2 bases to trimming and J lost 3 bases, with 11 bases between them. Written as DNA, the CDR3 is TGCGCCAGCAGCCAAACGGCAGCGAACTACGAGCAGTACTTC. Its protein product is CASSQTAANYEQYF.

The chain couples TRBV27 to TRBJ1-5; D call uncertain. Germline V gene data show CDR1 as MNHEY and CDR2 as SMNVEV (reference sequence). This CDR3 has 13 residues. V was cut by 0 bases and J by 9 bases, with 9 bases left in between. CDR3 region: CASSLSRTTPQHF. CDR3 coding DNA: TGTGCCAGCAGTTTATCCCGGACCACGCCCCAGCATTTT.

In nucleotides, the CDR3 is TGCAGTGCTAGAGATAGCTTCCTAGCGGGGGACACCGGGGAGCTGTTTTTT. It translates to CSARDSFLAGDTGELFF. The rearrangement links TRBV20-1 to TRBJ2-2; 10 bases are a match to TRBD2. Germline lookup yields CDR1 DFQATT and CDR2 SNEGSKA (reference sequence). The V gene end was trimmed by 0 bases and the J gene end by 3 bases; junction bases not matched to a gene: 7. The CDR3 extends over 17 amino acids.

The genes are TRBV9 and TRBJ1-1; no firm D call. Deletions cut 4 bases from V and 3 bases from J, with 7 bases between. The CDR3 runs 12 residues. Germline CDR1 SGDLS, CDR2 YYNGEE. For the CDR3, the DNA is TGTGCCAGCAGCCCCGTCGACACTGAAGCTTTCTTT. It codes for CASSPVDTEAFF.

This chain links TRBV12-3 or TRBV12-4 with TRBJ2-1; D unresolved. Trimming removed 2 bases from V and 10 bases from J, with 15 bases in between. The CDR3 runs to 14 residues. CDR3 DNA sequence: TGTGCCAGCAGTTTATTTGGTGGGCGTTCCGAGCAGTTCTTC. Protein product: CASSLFGGRSEQFF.

V and J are TRBV9 and TRBJ2-5, with D tentatively TRBD1 or TRBD2 (5 bases each). The V gene's germline CDR1 is SGDLS and CDR2 YYNGEE. The ends were cut back, 3 bases at V and 7 bases at J, with 7 bases in the middle. The CDR3 runs to 11 residues. The CDR3 here is CASSARGTQYF. Written as DNA, the CDR3 is TGTGCCAGCAGCGCGAGGGGGACCCAGTACTTC.

The gene calls are TRBV12-5 and TRBJ2-5, with 9 bases matching TRBD1. V shed 4 bases and J 5 bases; nucleotides not matched to a gene: 11. Germline V gene sequence: CDR1 LGHNT, CDR2 FRNRAP. This CDR3 is built from 16 residues. The CDR3 sequence: CASGWGNRGRRETQYF. CDR3 sequence (DNA): TGTGCTAGTGGTTGGGGGAACAGGGGGCGACGGGAGACCCAGTACTTC.

The CDR3 sequence is CASLTPSYEQYF. The CDR3 region has the DNA TGTGCCAGCCTAACACCCTCCTACGAGCAGTACTTC. This chain joins TRBV28 and TRBJ2-7; D uncertain. V dropped 8 bases and J dropped 0 bases, with 8 bases sitting between them. Germline assignment: CDR1 MDHEN and CDR2 SYDVKM. CDR3 length: 12 amino acids.

The V gene is TRBV3-1, the J gene TRBJ2-1; 9 positions agree with TRBD2. V gave up 0 bases and J gave up 16 bases; unmatched junction bases: 13. The CDR3 is made up of 15 amino acids. Germline V gene sequence: CDR1 LGHDT, CDR2 YNNKEL (reference sequence). CDR3 region: CASSQEAGGPRGYFF. CDR3 nucleotides: TGTGCCAGCAGCCAAGAAGCGGGGGGACCCCGTGGGTACTTCTTC.

The chain combines TRBV2 with TRBJ2-7; D is unresolved. Germline V gene sequence: CDR1 SNHLY, CDR2 FYNNEI. CDR3 length equals 11 residues. The V and J ends lost 7 bases and 1 base respectively, with 5 bases between them. The CDR3 is CASMTSYEQYF. The CDR3 DNA reads as TGTGCCAGCATGACGTCCTACGAGCAGTACTTC.

The chain is built from TRBV9 and TRBJ1-5; perhaps TRBD1 as D (6 bases). The CDR3 is 15 residues long. V lost 0 bases and J 3 bases, leaving 10 bases between the germline ends. Per the germline V gene, CDR1 is SGDLS and CDR2 is YYNGEE. The chain's CDR3 is CASSVGQGINQPQHF. Here the CDR3 DNA reads TGTGCCAGCAGCGTAGGGCAGGGGATCAATCAGCCCCAGCATTTT.

The chain combines TRBV14 with TRBJ1-2; TRBD1 is a possible D gene (5 bases). V gave up 4 bases and J gave up 6 bases, with 21 bases separating them. This CDR3 is built from 16 residues. Per germline, CDR1 SGHDN and CDR2 FVKESK. The CDR3 sequence is CASSPWMTGTSDGYTF. The CDR3 bases are TGTGCCAGCAGCCCCTGGATGACGGGGACCTCGGATGGCTACACCTTC.

The chain combines TRBV7-6 with TRBJ1-2; TRBD1 aligns across 7 bases. Per the germline V gene, CDR1 is SGHVS and CDR2 is FNYEAQ. V dropped 3 bases and J dropped 1; count of bases not matched to a gene: 5. This CDR3 contains 15 residues. The CDR3 region is CASSFGTANNYGYTF. CDR3 coding DNA: TGTGCCAGCAGCTTCGGGACAGCTAATAACTATGGCTACACCTTC.

This clonotype appeared a few times. The chain is built from TRBV12-3 or TRBV12-4 and TRBJ1-1; D gene ambiguous. The CDR3 covers 13 residues. V lost 2 bases and J lost 5, with 9 bases in between. The CDR3 DNA follows: TGTGCCAGCAGTTTATCTCCGAGGACTGAAGCTTTCTTT. This codes for CASSLSPRTEAFF.

V usage is TRBV6-2 or TRBV6-3 and J usage is TRBJ2-7, with 9 bases that match TRBD1. V dropped 2 bases and J dropped 3; count of bases not matched to a gene: 5. The V gene's germline CDR1 is MNHEY and CDR2 SVGEGT. The CDR3 is 15 amino acids. CDR3 protein: CASSYGGDRDYEQYF. The CDR3 DNA reads TGTGCCAGCAGTTACGGAGGGGACAGGGACTACGAGCAGTACTTC.

The chain uses TRBV9 and TRBJ1-2; no clear D. The CDR3 is made up of 12 amino acids. The germline V gene has CDR1 SGDLS and CDR2 YYNGEE. V dropped 3 bases and J dropped 6 bases, with 9 bases sitting between them. Written as DNA, the CDR3 is TGTGCCAGCAGCGCCTGGCGGGATGGCTACACCTTC. Protein: CASSAWRDGYTF.

This clonotype has only one observation. V usage is TRBV9 and J usage is TRBJ2-1; D is ambiguous. The germline V and J ends were trimmed by 3 bases and 2 bases, with 12 bases remaining between them. This CDR3 contains 15 residues. Germline-derived CDR1 and CDR2 are SGDLS and YYNGEE. The CDR3 nucleotides are TGTGCCAGCAGCGCCCAAGGGCGGACCTACAATGAGCAGTTCTTC. Residues: CASSAQGRTYNEQFF. Full variable domain (remainder filled in from reference TRBV9 and TRBJ2-1): DSGVTQTPKHLITATGQRVTLRCSPRSGDLSVYWYQQSLDQGLQFLIQYYNGEERAKGNILERFSAQQFPDLHSELNLSSLELGDSALYFCASSAQGRTYNEQFFGPGTRLTVL.

The rearrangement joins TRBV6-2 or TRBV6-3 to TRBJ2-2; D gene unclear. CDR1 and CDR2 from the germline V gene are MNHEY and SVGEGT. The CDR3 runs 14 residues. The V gene lost 7 bases and the J gene lost 3 bases, with 12 bases spanning the gap. CDR3 sequence: CASKGDGYTGELFF. The CDR3 nucleotides are TGTGCCAGCAAAGGTGACGGGTACACCGGGGAGCTGTTTTTT.

The V gene is TRBV9, the J gene TRBJ1-6, with TRBD1 as a possible D gene (5 bases). Per germline, CDR1 SGDLS and CDR2 YYNGEE. The V end lost 4 bases, the J end lost 0 bases, and 11 bases lay between the germline ends. There are 16 residues in the CDR3. CDR3 DNA sequence: TGTGCCAGCAGCCTACTTGGGGGCTCCTATAATTCACCCCTCCACTTT. It codes for CASSLLGGSYNSPLHF.

The CDR3, as DNA: TGTGCCAGCGGTTCACCCCTCCACTTT. Amino acid sequence: CASGSPLHF. The chain joins TRBV9 to TRBJ1-6, with unresolved D. The CDR3 extends over 9 amino acids. Deletions cut 7 bases from V and 9 bases from J, with 2 bases between. Per the germline V gene, CDR1 is SGDLS and CDR2 is YYNGEE.

As DNA, the CDR3 is TGTGCCAGCAGCCCGGCCGGGGGGTCCTACGAGCAGTACTTC. Encoded protein: CASSPAGGSYEQYF. The chain has TRBV7-9 and TRBJ2-7, with TRBD2 matching 7 bases. CDR1 is SEHNR and CDR2 is FQNEAQ in the germline V gene (reference sequence). There are 14 residues in the CDR3. V lost 5 bases to trimming and J lost 1 base; unmatched junction nucleotides: 5.

The chain employs TRBV27 and TRBJ2-7, with D tentatively TRBD1 or TRBD2 (5 bases each). The CDR3 contains 14 residues. Germline V CDR1 and CDR2: MNHEY, SMNVEV (reference sequence). V lost 4 bases and J lost 1, with 11 bases in between. The CDR3 DNA sequence: TGTGCCAGCAGTTCCGGGGCAGGGTCCTACGAGCAGTACTTC. This translates into CASSSGAGSYEQYF.

The chain employs TRBV13 and TRBJ2-7, with a weak D call TRBD1 (6 bases). Trimming removed 5 bases at V and 2 bases at J, with 16 bases between. Looked up from germline, CDR1 is PRHDT and CDR2 is FYEKMQ (reference sequence). The CDR3 sequence is 15 residues long. DNA for the CDR3: TGTGCCAGCAGCAAGCGGACAGCTTTCGCCTACGAGCAGTACTTC. Residues: CASSKRTAFAYEQYF.

The V and J genes are TRBV2 and TRBJ1-1; D gene ambiguous. This CDR3 spans 12 amino acids. V was clipped by 6 bases and J by 8 bases, with 13 bases between them. Per the germline V gene, CDR1 is SNHLY and CDR2 is FYNNEI. CDR3 DNA: TGTGCCAGCAGCCCCGACAAGCCAGAAGCTTTCTTT. Translation gives CASSPDKPEAFF.

The chain is built from TRBV6-6 and TRBJ2-7; D is ambiguous. This CDR3 contains 12 residues. Trimming cost V 8 bases and J 2 bases, with 10 bases left between them. The germline CDR1 and CDR2 sequences are MNHNY and SVGAGI (reference sequence). CDR3: CASGSDPYEQYF. The CDR3 region has the DNA TGTGCCAGCGGATCGGACCCCTACGAGCAGTACTTC.

V and J are TRBV2 and TRBJ1-2, with D possibly TRBD1 on 5 matching bases. V was pared by 3 bases and J by 4 bases, with 9 bases between. The CDR3 runs to 13 residues. Germline V gives CDR1 SNHLY, CDR2 FYNNEI. The chain's CDR3 is CASSDRVGYGYTF. The DNA of the CDR3 is TGTGCCAGCAGTGACAGGGTCGGCTATGGCTACACCTTC.

This chain uses TRBV30 with TRBJ1-1; D gene ambiguous. CDR1 is GTSNPN and CDR2 is SVGIG in the germline V gene (reference sequence). The V gene lost 5 bases and the J gene lost 0 bases, with 13 bases spanning the gap. The CDR3 totals 14 residues. The CDR3 DNA follows: TGTGCCTGGGGCTGGGAAGAGATGAACACTGAAGCTTTCTTT. It encodes CAWGWEEMNTEAFF.

V gene TRBV29-1 combines with J gene TRBJ2-1, with TRBD2 as a possible D gene (6 bases). Trimming left V 0 bases short and J 9 bases short, with 18 bases between. CDR3 length: 15 amino acids. The germline gives CDR1 SQVTM, CDR2 ANQGSEA. The CDR3 DNA sequence: TGCAGCGTTGAAGATGGAGGGGCCTCCGCACGTGAGCAGTTCTTC. Translated, it gives CSVEDGGASAREQFF.

This clonotype occurred once. The chain is built from TRBV20-1 and TRBJ2-1, with 8 bases lining up with TRBD2. The junction had 4 bases not matched to a gene; V was cut back by 6 bases and J by 3 bases. The CDR3 spans 13 residues. Germline values: CDR1 DFQATT, CDR2 SNEGSKA (reference sequence). CDR3 residues: CSAEGTSYNEQFF. DNA for the CDR3: TGCAGTGCCGAAGGGACTAGCTACAATGAGCAGTTCTTC.

This chain uses TRBV20-1 with TRBJ2-7; D is ambiguous. With 0 bases removed from V and 0 bases from J, the gap between germline ends came to 6 bases. CDR3 length: 13 residues. Germline loops: CDR1 DFQATT, CDR2 SNEGSKA (reference sequence). CDR3 sequence reads: CSARDPDSYEQYF. The CDR3 coding sequence is TGCAGTGCTAGAGACCCAGACTCCTACGAGCAGTACTTC.